This TCR beta chain comes out of a study of T-cell reconstitution after alpha-beta-depleted transplantation in children. Using unique molecular identifiers, the investigators prepared the TCRbeta library. One entry per CDR3 protein results from TCRdb running MiXCR on the PCR reads. Of hundreds of thousands of distinct CDR3 sequences in the sample, about an eighth were seen once. Findings and caveats of the study: Some patients' high day-60 TCRbeta diversity was traced to surviving recipient T cells and thymic progenitors. About two months after transplant, alpha-beta T cells reportedly came from several hundred expanded graft clones.

This CDR3 has 15 amino acids. CDR1 and CDR2 (germline): MDHEN, SYDVKM. The junction had 14 bases not matched to a gene; V was cut back by 7 bases and J by 7 bases. As concerns this clonotype: Its antigen is as yet unknown.

The chain employs TRBV28 and TRBJ2-5; TRBD2 matches 8 bases. Sequencing was performed on PBMCs, mostly from graft donor cells, taken 360 days after TCRalphabeta/CD19-depleted stem cell transplant. The source is a male patient under 18 who had a stem cell transplant for acute myeloid leukemia, so the T cells may come from the graft donor. This chain's CDR3 is CASTQPGLVVVTQYF. In DNA form, the CDR3 reads TGTGCCAGCACCCAACCGGGACTAGTTGTCGTGACCCAGTACTTC.